This T cell receptor beta chain was recorded in a study of CD8 T cells in Susac syndrome. Whole-study findings and limits: The CD4+ T cell repertoires, which came from Susac syndrome patients, showed no sign of clonal expansion.

As regards this clonotype: Its antigen is still unknown.

The length of the CDR3 is 14 residues. The V and J ends lost 1 base and 0 bases respectively, with 4 bases between them. Germline V CDR1 and CDR2: LGHDT, YNNKEL (reference sequence). Random hexamers were used to reverse transcribe an amount of roughly 0.45 to 1 ug RNA. TCRdb re-analysed the immunoSEQ multiplex PCR reads in MiXCR, keeping a single row per CDR3 protein. The table has around 140,000 distinct CDR3 sequences, about 95% seen once. The source is a human donor with Susac syndrome. The sample comprised CD4+ T cells from PBMCs. The chain has TRBV3-1 and TRBJ2-4; D gene uncertain. The DNA for the CDR3 is TGTGCCAGCAGCCAAGCCTTAGCCAAAAACATTCAGTACTTC. Translated, it gives CASSQALAKNIQYF. The complete variable domain, with remaining parts taken from reference TRBV3-1 and TRBJ2-4, reads DTAVSQTPKYLVTQMGNDKSIKCEQNLGHDTMYWYKQDSKKFLKIMFSYNNKELIINETVPNRFSPKSPDKAHLNLHINSLELGDSAVYFCASSQALAKNIQYFGAGTRLSVL.